The next 7 T cell receptor beta chains were all read from a single sample in a study of T cell changes during pregnancy in multiple sclerosis. Profiling relied on immunoSEQ multiplex PCR, and the TCRdb table lists in-frame clones only, not all of them. Here the sample spans some 77,000 clones, around 93% being singletons. The sample was peripheral blood, taken after pregnancy. These receptors were taken from a female donor in good health, enrolled as a control in a pregnancy study.

The gene calls are TRBV5-4 and TRBJ2-5; D may be TRBD2 (6 bases). Between the trimmed V and J ends, which lost 4 bases and 9 bases, there was a span of 28 bases. Germline CDR1 and CDR2: SGHNT and YYREEE (reference sequence). The CDR3 is 17 residues long. CDR3 amino acids: CASSPESGPRNIEAQYF. The CDR3 DNA reads TGTGCCAGCAGCCCCGAAAGCGGGCCCAGAAATATTGAGGCCCAGTACTTC.

The chain uses TRBV29-1 and TRBJ2-5; the match to TRBD2 covers 14 bases. The germline V gene has CDR1 SQVTM and CDR2 ANQGSEA. CDR3 length equals 16 residues. The J segment lost 4 bases and the V segment lost 4 bases, leaving 8 bases of the junction unmatched. This chain's CDR3 is CSVGGLAGGIRETQYF. The CDR3 coding sequence is TGCAGCGTTGGTGGACTAGCGGGAGGTATTAGAGAGACCCAGTACTTC.

This rearrangement joins TRBV19 to TRBJ2-7, with no clear D. CDR3 size: 14 residues. The V end was cut by 2 bases, the J end by 1 base, with 9 bases between. CDR1 is LNHDA, CDR2 SQIVND, per germline (reference sequence). CDR3 residues: CASSIRLESYEQYF. The CDR3 coding sequence is TGTGCCAGTAGTATAAGGCTAGAATCCTACGAGCAGTACTTC.

The V call is TRBV25-1, the J call TRBJ2-1; D is possibly TRBD2 (6 bases). V was cut by 1 base and J by 9 bases, with 19 bases left in between. The CDR3 spans 16 residues. Germline assignment: CDR1 MGHDK and CDR2 SYGVNS. The CDR3 DNA reads TGTGCCAGCAGTGAATTCGGTAGCGGCAGCTTTGGTGAGCAGTTCTTC. Amino acids: CASSEFGSGSFGEQFF.

The chain links TRBV1 to TRBJ2-1; the tabulated D call, TRBD1, remains unverified against the DNA. TRBV1 represents a pseudogene. The CDR3 totals 13 residues. DNA of the CDR3: TGCACCAGCAGCCAAGACAGGGGTGGGGAGCAGTTCTTC. Translating it yields CTSSQDRGGEQFF.

The rearrangement joins TRBV30 to TRBJ1-1; D call uncertain. V gave up 7 bases and J gave up 2 bases, with 8 bases separating them. The length of the CDR3 is 11 residues. Germline V CDR1 and CDR2: GTSNPN, SVGIG (reference sequence). In nucleotides, the CDR3 is TGTGCCTCGGGGTCTAACACTGAAGCTTTCTTT. Translated, it gives CASGSNTEAFF. The full variable domain, completed using reference TRBV30 and TRBJ1-1, is SQTIHQWPATLVQPVGSPLSLECTVEGTSNPNLYWYRQAAGRGLQLLFYSVGIGQISSEVPQNLSASRPQDRQFILSSKKLLLSDSGFYLCASGSNTEAFFGQGTRLTVV.

This chain uses TRBV19 with TRBJ2-6; TRBD2 aligns across 7 bases. The CDR3 is 16 residues long. Trimming at V came to 8 bases and at J to 0 bases, leaving 7 bases not matched to a gene. Germline V gene sequence: CDR1 LNHDA, CDR2 SQIVND (reference sequence). The CDR3 region has the DNA TGTGCCAGTCGGGGGGTGAGGAGCTCTGGGGCCAACGTCCTGACTTTC. Amino acids: CASRGVRSSGANVLTF.